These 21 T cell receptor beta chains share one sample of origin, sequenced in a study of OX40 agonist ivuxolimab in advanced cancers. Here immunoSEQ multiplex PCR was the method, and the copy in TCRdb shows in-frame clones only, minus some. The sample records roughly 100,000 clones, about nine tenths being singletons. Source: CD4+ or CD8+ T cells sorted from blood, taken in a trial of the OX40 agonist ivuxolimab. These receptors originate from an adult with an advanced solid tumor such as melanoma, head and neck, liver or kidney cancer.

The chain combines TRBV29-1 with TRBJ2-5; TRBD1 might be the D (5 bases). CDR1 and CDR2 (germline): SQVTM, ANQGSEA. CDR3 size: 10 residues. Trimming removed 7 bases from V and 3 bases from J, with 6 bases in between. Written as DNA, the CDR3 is TGCAGCGCCAGGGAAGAGACCCAGTACTTC. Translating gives CSAREETQYF.

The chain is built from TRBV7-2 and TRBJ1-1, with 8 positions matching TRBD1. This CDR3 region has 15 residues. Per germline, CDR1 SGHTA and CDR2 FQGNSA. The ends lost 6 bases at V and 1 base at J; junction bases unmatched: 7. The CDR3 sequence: CASRRTGTGNTEAFF. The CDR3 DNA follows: TGTGCCAGCAGACGGACCGGGACAGGGAACACTGAAGCTTTCTTT. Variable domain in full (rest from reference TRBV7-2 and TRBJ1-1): GAGVSQSPSNKVTEKGKDVELRCDPISGHTALYWYRQSLGQGLEFLIYFQGNSAPDKSGLPSDRFSAERTGGSVSTLTIQRTQQEDSAVYLCASRRTGTGNTEAFFGQGTRLTVV.

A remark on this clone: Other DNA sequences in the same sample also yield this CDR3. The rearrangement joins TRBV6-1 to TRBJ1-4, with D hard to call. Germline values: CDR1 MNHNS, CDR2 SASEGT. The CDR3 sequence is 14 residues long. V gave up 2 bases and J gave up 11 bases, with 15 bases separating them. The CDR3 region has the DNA TGTGCCAGCAGTGAACAGCTACCCGACCTCAAACTGTTTTTT. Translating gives CASSEQLPDLKLFF.

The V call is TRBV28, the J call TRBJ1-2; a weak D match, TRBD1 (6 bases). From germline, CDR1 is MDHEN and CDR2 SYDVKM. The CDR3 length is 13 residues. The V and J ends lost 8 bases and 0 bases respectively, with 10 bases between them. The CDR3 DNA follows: TGTGCCAGCGCCTGGGGGCCTAACTATGGCTACACCTTC. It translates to CASAWGPNYGYTF.

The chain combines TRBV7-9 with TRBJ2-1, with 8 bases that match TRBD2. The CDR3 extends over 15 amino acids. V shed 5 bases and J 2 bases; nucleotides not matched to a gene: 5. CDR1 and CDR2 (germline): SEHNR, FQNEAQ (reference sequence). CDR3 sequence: CASSRSGDPYNEQFF. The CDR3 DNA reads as TGTGCCAGCAGCCGTAGCGGGGATCCCTACAATGAGCAGTTCTTC.

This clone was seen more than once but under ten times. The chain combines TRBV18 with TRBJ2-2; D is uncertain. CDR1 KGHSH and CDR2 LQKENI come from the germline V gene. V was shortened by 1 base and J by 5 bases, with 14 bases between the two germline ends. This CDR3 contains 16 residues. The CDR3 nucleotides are TGTGCCAGCTCACCACGGCAGATCATAGGGACCGGGGAGCTGTTTTTT. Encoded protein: CASSPRQIIGTGELFF. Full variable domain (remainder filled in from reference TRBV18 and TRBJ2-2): NAGVMQNPRHLVRRRGQEARLRCSPMKGHSHVYWYRQLPEEGLKFMVYLQKENIIDESGMPKERFSAEFPKEGPSILRIQQVVRGDSAAYFCASSPRQIIGTGELFFGEGSRLTVL.

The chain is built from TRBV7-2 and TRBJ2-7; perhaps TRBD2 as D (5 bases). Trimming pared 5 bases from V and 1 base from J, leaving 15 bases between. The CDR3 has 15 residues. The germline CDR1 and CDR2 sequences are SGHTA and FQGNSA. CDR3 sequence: CASSQAVGTSYEQYF. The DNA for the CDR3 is TGTGCCAGCAGCCAAGCGGTGGGCACTTCCTACGAGCAGTACTTC.

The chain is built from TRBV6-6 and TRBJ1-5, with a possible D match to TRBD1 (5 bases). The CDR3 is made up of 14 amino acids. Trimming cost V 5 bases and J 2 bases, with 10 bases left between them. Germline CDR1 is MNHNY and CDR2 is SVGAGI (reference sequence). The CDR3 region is CASSTDRRNQPQHF. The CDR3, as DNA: TGTGCCAGCAGTACAGACAGACGCAATCAGCCCCAGCATTTT.

CDR3 residues: CAWSVAQGAWEQYF. The CDR3, as DNA: TGTGCCTGGAGTGTAGCCCAGGGGGCGTGGGAGCAGTACTTC. The chain joins TRBV30 to TRBJ2-7, with TRBD1 identical over 8 bases. Germline assignment: CDR1 GTSNPN and CDR2 SVGIG (reference sequence). V was pared by 0 bases and J by 7 bases, with 8 bases of the junction left unmatched. The CDR3 consists of 14 residues.

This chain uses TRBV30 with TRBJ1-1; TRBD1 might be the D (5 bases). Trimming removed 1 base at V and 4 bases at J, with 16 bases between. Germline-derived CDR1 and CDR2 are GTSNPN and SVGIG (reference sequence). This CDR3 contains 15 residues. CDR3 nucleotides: TGTGCCTGGAGTGCTGGGGGGGGGTTCCTCACTGAAGCTTTCTTT. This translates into CAWSAGGGFLTEAFF.

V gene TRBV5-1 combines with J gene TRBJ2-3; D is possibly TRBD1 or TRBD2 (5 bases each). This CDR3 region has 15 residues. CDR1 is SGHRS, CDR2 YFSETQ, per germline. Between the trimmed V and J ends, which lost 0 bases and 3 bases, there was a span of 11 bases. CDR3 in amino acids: CASSLGTWGTDTQYF. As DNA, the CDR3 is TGCGCCAGCAGCTTGGGGACTTGGGGGACAGATACGCAGTATTTT.

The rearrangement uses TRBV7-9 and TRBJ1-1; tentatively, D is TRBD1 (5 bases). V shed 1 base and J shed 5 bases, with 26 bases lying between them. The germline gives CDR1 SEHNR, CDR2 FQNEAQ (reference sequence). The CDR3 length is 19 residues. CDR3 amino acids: CASSLEVTQKARAWTEAFF. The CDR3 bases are TGTGCCAGCAGCTTAGAGGTGACCCAGAAGGCCAGGGCTTGGACTGAAGCTTTCTTT.

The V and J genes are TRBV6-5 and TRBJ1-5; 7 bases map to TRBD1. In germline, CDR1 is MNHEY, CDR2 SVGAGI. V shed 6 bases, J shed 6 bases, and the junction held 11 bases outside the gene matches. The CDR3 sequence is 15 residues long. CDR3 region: CASRKQGDRVQPQHF. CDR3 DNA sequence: TGTGCCAGCAGGAAGCAGGGGGATCGCGTTCAGCCCCAGCATTTT.

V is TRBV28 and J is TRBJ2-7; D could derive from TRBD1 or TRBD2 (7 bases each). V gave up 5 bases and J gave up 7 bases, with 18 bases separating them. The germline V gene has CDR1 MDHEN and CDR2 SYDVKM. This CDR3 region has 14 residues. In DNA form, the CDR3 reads TGTGCCAGCAGTCCTGGCGGGCAGGGGGGGGAGCAGTACTTC. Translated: CASSPGGQGGEQYF.

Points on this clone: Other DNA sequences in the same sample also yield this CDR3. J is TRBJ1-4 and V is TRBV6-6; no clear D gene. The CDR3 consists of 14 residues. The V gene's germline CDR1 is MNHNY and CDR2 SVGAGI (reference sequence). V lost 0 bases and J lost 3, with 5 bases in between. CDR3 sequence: CASSYSGPNEKLFF. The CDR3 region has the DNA TGTGCCAGCAGTTACTCAGGCCCTAATGAAAAACTGTTTTTT.

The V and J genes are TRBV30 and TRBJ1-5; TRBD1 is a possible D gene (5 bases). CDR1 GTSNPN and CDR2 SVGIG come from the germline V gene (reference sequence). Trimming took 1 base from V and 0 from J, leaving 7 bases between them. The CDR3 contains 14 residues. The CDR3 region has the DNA TGTGCCTGGAGTGGACAGATTAGCAATCAGCCCCAGCATTTT. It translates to CAWSGQISNQPQHF.

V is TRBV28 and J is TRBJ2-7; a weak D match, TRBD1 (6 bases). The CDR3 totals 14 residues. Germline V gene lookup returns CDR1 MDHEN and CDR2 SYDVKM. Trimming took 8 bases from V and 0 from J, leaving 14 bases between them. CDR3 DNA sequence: TGTGCCAGCGGCATGACAGGAAACTCCTACGAGCAGTACTTC. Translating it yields CASGMTGNSYEQYF. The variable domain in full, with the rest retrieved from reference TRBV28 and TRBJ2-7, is DVKVTQSSRYLVKRTGEKVFLECVQDMDHENMFWYRQDPGLGLRLIYFSYDVKMKEKGDIPEGYSVSREKKERFSLILESASTNQTSMYLCASGMTGNSYEQYFGPGTRLTVT.

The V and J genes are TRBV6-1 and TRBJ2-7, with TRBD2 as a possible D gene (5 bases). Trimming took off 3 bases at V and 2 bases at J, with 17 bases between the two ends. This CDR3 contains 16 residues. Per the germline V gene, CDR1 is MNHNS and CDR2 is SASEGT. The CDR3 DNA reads TGTGCCAGCAGTGATGGGAGAGGGAGTGTCACCTACGAGCAGTACTTC. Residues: CASSDGRGSVTYEQYF.

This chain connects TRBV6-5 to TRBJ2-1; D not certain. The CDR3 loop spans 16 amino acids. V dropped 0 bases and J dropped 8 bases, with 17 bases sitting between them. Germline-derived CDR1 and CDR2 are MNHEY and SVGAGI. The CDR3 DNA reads TGTGCCAGCAGTTACTCACGGGTCAGTGATAAGGATGAGCAGTTCTTC. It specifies CASSYSRVSDKDEQFF.

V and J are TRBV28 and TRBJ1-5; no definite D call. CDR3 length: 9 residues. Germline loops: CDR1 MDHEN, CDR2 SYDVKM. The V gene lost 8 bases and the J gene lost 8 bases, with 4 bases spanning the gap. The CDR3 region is CASRKPQHF. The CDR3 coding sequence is TGTGCCAGCCGAAAGCCCCAGCATTTT.

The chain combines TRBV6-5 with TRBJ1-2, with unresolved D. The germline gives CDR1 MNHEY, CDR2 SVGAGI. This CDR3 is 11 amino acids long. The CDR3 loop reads CVTTGNYGYTF. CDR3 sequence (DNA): TGTGTAACAACGGGTAACTATGGCTACACCTTC.